The subject of this entry is one T cell receptor (beta chain). Antigen unknown. This sample was taken from a study of cytomegalovirus exposure and HLA in healthy donors. Primers included in the PCR were 60 Vbeta and 13 Jbeta primers. The assay was immunoSEQ multiplex PCR, and TCRdb's table has in-frame clones only and misses some. This sample yields fewer than 300,000 clones, of which 80% to 90% are seen a single time; approximately 4.3% belongs to the top ten. Study conclusions and caveats: Reported performance of the classifier showed diagnosis of cytomegalovirus status with high specificity and sensitivity.

The CDR3 is 16 amino acids. V dropped 2 bases and J dropped 0; count of bases not matched to a gene: 7. Germline CDR1 MDHEN, CDR2 SYDVKM. Sequencing used PBMCs. The genes are TRBV28 and TRBJ2-7, with 7 bases identical to TRBD2. This clonotype was obtained from a man aged 40-55 years in good health and CMV-seropositive. In DNA form, the CDR3 reads TGTGCCAGCAGTTTAATGGTGGGAGGGAGCTCCTACGAGCAGTACTTC. Amino acid sequence: CASSLMVGGSSYEQYF.